This T cell receptor beta chain came from a study of blood T cell repertoires in COVID-19. About the research overall: Italy, Spain and the United States were the sources of the convalescent and acute COVID-19 samples.

Per the study methods: Estimation of nucleated cell counts was performed using reference gene primer amplification. This table comes from immunoSEQ multiplex PCR, and its TCRdb copy is limited to in-frame clones, with some not included. From that table come the V and J calls and clone size; the DNA was used to work out D and trimming. The sample contains about 250,000 clones, approximately 79% of which appear only once. The germline V and J ends were trimmed by 4 bases and 6 bases, with 9 bases remaining between them. This CDR3 is 12 amino acids long. The germline V gene has CDR1 LGHDT and CDR2 YNNKEL (reference sequence).

The chain combines TRBV3-1 (or the pseudogene TRBV3-2) with TRBJ1-1, with D unclear. The sequencing input was peripheral blood. This TCR was sampled from a woman aged 35 to 49 with active or convalescent COVID-19. The CDR3 coding sequence is TGTGCCAGCAGCCGCATAAGCGCTGAAGCTTTCTTT. Translating it yields CASSRISAEAFF.